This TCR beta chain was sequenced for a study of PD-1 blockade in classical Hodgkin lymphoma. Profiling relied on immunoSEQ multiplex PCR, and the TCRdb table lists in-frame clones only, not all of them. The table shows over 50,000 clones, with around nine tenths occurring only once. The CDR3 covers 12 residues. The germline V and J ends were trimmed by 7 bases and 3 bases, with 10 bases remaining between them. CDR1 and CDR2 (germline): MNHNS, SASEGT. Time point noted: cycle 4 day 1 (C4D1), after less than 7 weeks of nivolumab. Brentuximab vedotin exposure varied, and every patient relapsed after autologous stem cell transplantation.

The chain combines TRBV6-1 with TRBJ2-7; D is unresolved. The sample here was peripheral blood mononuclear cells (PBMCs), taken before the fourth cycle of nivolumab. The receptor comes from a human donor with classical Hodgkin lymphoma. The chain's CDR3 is CASTRALYEQYF. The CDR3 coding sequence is TGTGCCAGCACCCGGGCCCTCTACGAGCAGTACTTC.